This T cell receptor (beta chain) was sequenced during a study of monozygotic twins with inflammatory bowel disease. TCRdb reprocessed the 5' RACE reads and reports one entry per CDR3 protein, with no DNA. Its table lists some 190,000 distinct CDR3 sequences. Study results and caveats: Whereas healthy co-twins had higher TCRbeta diversity (inverse Simpson), IBD patients had lower diversity.

About this clonotype itself: Antigen: not known.

Sampling involved one blood draw (roughly 2.5 ml) for every donor. This receptor was obtained from a human donor with ulcerative colitis or Crohn's disease, or a healthy co-twin of an affected twin (not recorded which). The sequenced material came from blood.

The CDR3 loop reads CASSSLGGNTGELFF. This chain uses TRBV5-1 with TRBJ2-2; checking the TCRdb D call of TRBD2 is not possible without DNA. CDR1 and CDR2 from the germline V gene are SGHRS and YFSETQ. CDR3 length: 15 amino acids.